This TCR beta chain was captured by sequencing in a study of monozygotic twins with inflammatory bowel disease. Regarding the study as a whole: There were differing immunosuppressive treatments, which may have added variability to patient repertoires. No difference in repertoire similarity was seen between concordant and discordant twins, possibly because power was limited.

The template-switching step introduced UMIs that carried a 6-nucleotide sample barcode. One entry per CDR3 protein, without DNA, is what TCRdb gives after re-calling the 5' RACE reads. This specimen shows a few hundred thousand distinct CDR3 sequences; the ten leading clones hold around 2.6%. The CDR3 extends over 14 amino acids. Looked up from germline, CDR1 is MNHEY and CDR2 is SMNVEV (reference sequence). A note on this clonotype: What it binds is unknown.

The J gene is TRBJ1-1, the V gene TRBV27; lacking DNA, the TRBD1 call made by TCRdb goes unchecked. Sequenced input: blood. This sequence was found in a human donor with ulcerative colitis or Crohn's disease, or a healthy co-twin of an affected twin (not recorded which). CDR3 protein: CASSPAGPSTEAFF.